The 6 T cell receptor beta chains below come from one sample, sequenced in a study of regulatory T cells in long-lasting Graves disease. Indicated time point: newly diagnosed GD, antithyroid drugs for less than 3 months. Following extraction of RNA from PBMCs, that RNA was used to make the TCR library. CDR3 regions were amplified by Arm-PCR using iRepertoire HTBI primers to build TCR beta libraries. TCRdb reprocessed the multiplex PCR reads via MiXCR and lists one record per CDR3 protein. The repertoire holds a few hundred thousand distinct CDR3 sequences, with roughly 10% as singletons. The data also belong to a second study, concerning T cells in Graves' hyperthyroidism and ophthalmopathy.

Sequencing used peripheral blood mononuclear cells (PBMCs), obtained at new diagnosis, from a patient treated with antithyroid drugs. The receptors shown here come from a woman younger than 35 with Graves disease.

This chain connects TRBV28 to TRBJ2-2, with a tentative D call TRBD1 (9 bases). Deletions cut 7 bases from V and 7 bases from J, with 28 bases between. Germline-derived CDR1 and CDR2 are MDHEN and SYDVKM. This CDR3 has 18 amino acids. CDR3 protein: CASKTGGFSGSSNGELFF. CDR3 DNA sequence: TGTGCCAGCAAGACAGGGGGTTTCAGCGGGAGTTCAAACGGGGAGCTGTTTTTT. The whole variable domain, remainder taken from reference TRBV28 and TRBJ2-2, is DVKVTQSSRYLVKRTGEKVFLECVQDMDHENMFWYRQDPGLGLRLIYFSYDVKMKEKGDIPEGYSVSREKKERFSLILESASTNQTSMYLCASKTGGFSGSSNGELFFGEGSRLTVL.

V and J are TRBV5-6 and TRBJ2-7; D gene unclear. The V gene's germline CDR1 is SGHDT and CDR2 YYEEEE. Between the trimmed V and J ends, which lost 2 bases and 4 bases, there was a span of 10 bases. CDR3 length: 13 residues. Written as DNA, the CDR3 is TGTGCCAGCAGCTTCCGACACGTATACGAGCAGTACTTC. This encodes CASSFRHVYEQYF.

The chain is built from TRBV6-1 and TRBJ2-7; 8 positions match TRBD2. This CDR3 has 14 residues. Germline CDR1 reads MNHNS; CDR2 reads SASEGT. V gave up 6 bases and J gave up 0 bases; unmatched junction bases: 4. CDR3: CASRLAGSSYEQYF. The DNA of the CDR3 is TGTGCCAGCAGGTTAGCGGGATCCTCCTACGAGCAGTACTTC.

This clonotype has only a few counts. The chain uses TRBV20-1 and TRBJ1-2, with 7 bases identical to TRBD1. In germline, CDR1 is DFQATT, CDR2 SNEGSKA (reference sequence). V was clipped by 0 bases and J by 4 bases; unmatched bases: 8. The CDR3 is made up of 15 amino acids. The CDR3 is CSARDLLQGFYGYTF. CDR3 DNA: TGCAGTGCTAGAGATCTGTTACAGGGGTTCTATGGCTACACCTTC.

This clonotype was counted ten times or more. The chain is built from TRBV18 and TRBJ1-1, with a weak D call TRBD1 (5 bases). Trimming left V 6 bases short and J 7 bases short, with 18 bases between. The length of the CDR3 is 14 residues. CDR1 is KGHSH and CDR2 is LQKENI in the germline V gene. CDR3 residues: CASSPPGWTLEAFF. Here the CDR3 DNA reads TGTGCCAGCTCCCCCCCAGGGTGGACTCTTGAAGCTTTCTTT.

The V call is TRBV24-1, the J call TRBJ2-3; TRBD1 matches 7 bases. Looked up from germline, CDR1 is KGHDR and CDR2 is SFDVKD. CDR3 size: 16 residues. With 3 bases clipped from V and 5 bases from J, the junction kept 10 bases outside the gene matches. This CDR3 reads CATSDPLQGLEDTQYF. The CDR3 bases are TGTGCCACCAGTGATCCCCTACAGGGGTTGGAAGATACGCAGTATTTT.